The 5 T cell receptor beta chains below were found in one sample sequenced in a study of T cell repertoires in cytomegalovirus infection. In TCRdb, the reads were re-called with MiXCR into one record per CDR3 protein. The table has about 450,000 distinct CDR3 sequences, 25% to 40% seen once. Sequencing input: PBMCs. The receptors here all came from a human donor in good health (CMV status not recorded). Some clones in this sample may be carry-over from other donors' samples.

This chain connects TRBV3-1 to TRBJ2-7, with a tentative D call TRBD2 (7 bases). Germline V lookup: CDR1 LGHDT, CDR2 YNNKEL (reference sequence). Trimming took off 4 bases at V and 6 bases at J, with 19 bases between the two ends. The CDR3 has 15 amino acids. The CDR3 DNA is TGTGCCAGCAGCCCCCTTGCGGGGGCCGCCGGCGAGCAGTACTTC. This gives the protein CASSPLAGAAGEQYF.

This clonotype has a handful of counts. The J gene is TRBJ1-6, the V gene TRBV5-6, with 8 bases lining up with TRBD1. The CDR3 length is 17 residues. V shed 0 bases and J 7 bases; nucleotides not matched to a gene: 9. Germline CDR1 and CDR2: SGHDT and YYEEEE. CDR3 protein: CASSLGQGAVRNSPLHF. The CDR3 nucleotides read TGTGCCAGCAGCTTGGGTCAGGGGGCAGTTCGAAATTCACCCCTCCACTTT. The full variable domain, with the rest looked up from reference TRBV5-6 and TRBJ1-6, is DAGVTQSPTHLIKTRGQQVTLRCSPKSGHDTVSWYQQALGQGPQFIFQYYEEEERQRGNFPDRFSGHQFPNYSSELNVNALLLGDSALYLCASSLGQGAVRNSPLHFGNGTRLTVT.

This clonotype was seen a few times. The V and J genes are TRBV20-1 and TRBJ2-1; TRBD1 or TRBD2 may be the D gene (6 bases each). Trimming pared 3 bases from V and 8 bases from J, leaving 26 bases between. CDR3 size: 17 residues. The germline V gene encodes CDR1 DFQATT and CDR2 SNEGSKA (reference sequence). CDR3 DNA: TGCAGTGCTAGTGGGGGGCTAGCTTCGGCGCTCCCGGATGAGCAGTTCTTC. Amino acid sequence: CSASGGLASALPDEQFF.

This clonotype was seen many times. The V gene is TRBV7-2, the J gene TRBJ2-5; D is unresolved. This CDR3 has 15 amino acids. V lost 1 base and J 0 bases, leaving 9 bases between the germline ends. Per the germline V gene, CDR1 is SGHTA and CDR2 is FQGNSA. This chain's CDR3 is CASSLVNEYQETQYF. The CDR3 DNA sequence: TGTGCCAGCAGCTTAGTCAACGAGTACCAAGAGACCCAGTACTTC.

Regarding this clonotype: One junction end does not reproduce the germline sequence, and a read error may be involved. The chain combines TRBV20-1 with TRBJ1-1; no clear D gene. This CDR3 has 12 residues. Germline loops: CDR1 DFQATT, CDR2 SNEGSKA (reference sequence). The CDR3 bases are TGCAGTACTAGTTGGGGGAACACTGAAGCTTTCTTT. Protein sequence: CSTSWGNTEAFF.